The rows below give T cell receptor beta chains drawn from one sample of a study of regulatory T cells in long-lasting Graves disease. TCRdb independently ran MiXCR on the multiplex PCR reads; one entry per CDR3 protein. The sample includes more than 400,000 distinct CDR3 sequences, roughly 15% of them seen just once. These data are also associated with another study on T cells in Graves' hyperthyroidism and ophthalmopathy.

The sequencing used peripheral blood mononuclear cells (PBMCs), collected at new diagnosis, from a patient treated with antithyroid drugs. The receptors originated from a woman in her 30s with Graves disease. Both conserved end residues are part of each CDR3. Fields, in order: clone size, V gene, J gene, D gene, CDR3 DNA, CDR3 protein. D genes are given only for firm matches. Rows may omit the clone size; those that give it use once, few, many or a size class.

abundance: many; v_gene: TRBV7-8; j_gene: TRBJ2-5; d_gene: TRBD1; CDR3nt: TGTGCCAGCACCCCAGGGAGACAGGGAAGGGAGACCCAGTACTTC; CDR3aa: CASTPGRQGRETQYF
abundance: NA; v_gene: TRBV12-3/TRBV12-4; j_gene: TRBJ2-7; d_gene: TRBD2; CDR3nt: TGTGCCAGCAGCGTCGTGGGCGGCGGGAGGTCCTACGAGCAGTACTTC; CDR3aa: CASSVVGGGRSYEQYF
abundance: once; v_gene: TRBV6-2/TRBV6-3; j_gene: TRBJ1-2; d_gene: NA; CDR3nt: TGTGCCAGCAGTGAGTCATTAGGGGACACTAACTATGGCTACACCTTC; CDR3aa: CASSESLGDTNYGYTF
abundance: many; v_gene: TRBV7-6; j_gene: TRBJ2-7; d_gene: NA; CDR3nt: TGTGCCAGCAGCTTAAGTGGCAACTACTACGAGCAGTACTTC; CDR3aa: CASSLSGNYYEQYF
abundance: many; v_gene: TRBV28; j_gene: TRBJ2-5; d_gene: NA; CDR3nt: TGTGCCAGCAGTTCCCTCCGACAGGTTCAAGAGACCCAGTACTTC; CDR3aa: CASSSLRQVQETQYF
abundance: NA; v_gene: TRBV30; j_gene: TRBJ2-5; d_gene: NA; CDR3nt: TGTGCCTGGAGAAAGGGACACCAGTACCAAGAGACCCAGTACTTC; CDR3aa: CAWRKGHQYQETQYF
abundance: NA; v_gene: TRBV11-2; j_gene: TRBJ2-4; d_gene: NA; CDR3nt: TGTGCCAGCAGCTTCCCTGGCCCCAAAAACATTCACTACTTC; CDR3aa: CASSFPGPKNIHYF
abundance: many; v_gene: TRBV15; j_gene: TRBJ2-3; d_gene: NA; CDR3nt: TGTGCCACCAGCCCGAGGGCTGGGGAGGATACGCAGTATTTT; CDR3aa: CATSPRAGEDTQYF
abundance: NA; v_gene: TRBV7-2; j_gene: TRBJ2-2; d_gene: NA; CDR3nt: TGTGCCAGCAGCTTCCCCCACCTCACCGGGGAGCTGTTTTTT; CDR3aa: CASSFPHLTGELFF
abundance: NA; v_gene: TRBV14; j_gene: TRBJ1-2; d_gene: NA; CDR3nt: TGTGCCAGCAGCCTAGGGGGAATCTATGGCTACACCTTC; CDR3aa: CASSLGGIYGYTF
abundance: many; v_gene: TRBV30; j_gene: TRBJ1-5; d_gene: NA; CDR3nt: TGTGCCTGGAGTGCACTTAAACAGAATCAGCCCCAGCATTTT; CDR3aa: CAWSALKQNQPQHF
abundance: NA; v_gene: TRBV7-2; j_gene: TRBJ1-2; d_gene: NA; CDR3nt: TGTGCCAGCAGCTTAGGCCCTGACTATGGCTACACCTTC; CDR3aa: CASSLGPDYGYTF
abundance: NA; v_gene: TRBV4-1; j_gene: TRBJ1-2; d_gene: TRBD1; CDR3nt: TGCGCCAGCAGCCAAGAAGGACAGGCCTATGGCTACACCTTC; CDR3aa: CASSQEGQAYGYTF
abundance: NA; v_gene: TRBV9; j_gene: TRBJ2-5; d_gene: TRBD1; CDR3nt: TGTGCCAGCAGCGTAGTACCAGGGGGTCGGGTCGAGACCCAGTACTTC; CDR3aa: CASSVVPGGRVETQYF
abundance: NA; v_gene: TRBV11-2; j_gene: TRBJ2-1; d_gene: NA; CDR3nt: TGTGCCAGCAGCTTGGAGGGCACCTACGATGAGCAGTTCTTC; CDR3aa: CASSLEGTYDEQFF
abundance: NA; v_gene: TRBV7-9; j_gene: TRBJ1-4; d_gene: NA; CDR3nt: TGTGCCAGCAGCCGTTCAGGGAGAAATGAAAAACTGTTTTTT; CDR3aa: CASSRSGRNEKLFF
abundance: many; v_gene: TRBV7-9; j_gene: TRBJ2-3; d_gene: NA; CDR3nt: TGTGCCAGCAGCCGAGTCTCAGGGTTGAGGACAGATACGCAGTATTTT; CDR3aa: CASSRVSGLRTDTQYF
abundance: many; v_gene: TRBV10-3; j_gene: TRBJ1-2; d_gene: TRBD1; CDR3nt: TGTGCCATCAGCGGACAGGAGGGGGACTATGGCTACACCTTC; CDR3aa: CAISGQEGDYGYTF
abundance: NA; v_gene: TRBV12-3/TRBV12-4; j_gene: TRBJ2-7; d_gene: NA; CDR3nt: TGTGCCAGCAGCAGATTTAGACAGGGGCGGGAGCAGCACTTC; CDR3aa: CASSRFRQGREQHF
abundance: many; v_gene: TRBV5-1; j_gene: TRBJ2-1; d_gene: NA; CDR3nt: TGTGCCAGCAGCTTACTGCGGGACTTATACAATGAGCAGTTCTTC; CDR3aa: CASSLLRDLYNEQFF
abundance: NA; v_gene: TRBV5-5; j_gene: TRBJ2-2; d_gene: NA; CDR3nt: TGTGCCAGCAGCTTGTGGGCCGGGGAGCTGTTTTTT; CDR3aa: CASSLWAGELFF
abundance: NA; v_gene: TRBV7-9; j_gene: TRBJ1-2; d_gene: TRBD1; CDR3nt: TGTGCCAGCTTCGGGACAGGGGCCATCTATGGCTACACCTTC; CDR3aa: CASFGTGAIYGYTF
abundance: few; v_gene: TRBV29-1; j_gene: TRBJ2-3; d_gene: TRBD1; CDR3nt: TGCAGCGGCCGGGACAGGGAAGATACGCAGTATTTT; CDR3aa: CSGRDREDTQYF
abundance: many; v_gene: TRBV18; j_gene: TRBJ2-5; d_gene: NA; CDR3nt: TGTGCCAGCTCACCGGCAGACGACGAGACCCAGTACTTC; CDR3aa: CASSPADDETQYF
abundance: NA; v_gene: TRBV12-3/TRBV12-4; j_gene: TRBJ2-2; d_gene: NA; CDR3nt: TGTGCCAGCACCCCTTACGAGTGGACCGGGGAGCTGTTTTTT; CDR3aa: CASTPYEWTGELFF
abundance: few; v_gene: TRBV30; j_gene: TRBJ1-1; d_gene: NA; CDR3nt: TGTGCCTGGAGTCTCGACGGGAATGATGAAGCTTTCTTT; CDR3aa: CAWSLDGNDEAFF
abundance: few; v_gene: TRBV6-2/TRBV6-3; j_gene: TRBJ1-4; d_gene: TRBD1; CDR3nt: TGTGCCAGCAGCTACCTAGGACAGGCGATTGGGGGTGAAAAACTGTTTTTT; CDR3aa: CASSYLGQAIGGEKLFF
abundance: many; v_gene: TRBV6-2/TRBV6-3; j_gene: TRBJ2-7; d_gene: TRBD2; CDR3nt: TGTGCCAGCAGCCCCCCTGCGGGAGGGGGTGAGCAGTACTTC; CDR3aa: CASSPPAGGGEQYF
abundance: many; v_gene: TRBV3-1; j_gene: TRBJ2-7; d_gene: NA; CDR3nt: TGTGCCAGCAGCCAAGAAGTTGGTACGACACAGTACTTC; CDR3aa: CASSQEVGTTQYF
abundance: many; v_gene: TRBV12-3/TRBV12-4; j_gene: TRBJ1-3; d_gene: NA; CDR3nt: TGTGCCAGCAGTGCTCAGGGACGTGGAAACACCATATATTTT; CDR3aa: CASSAQGRGNTIYF
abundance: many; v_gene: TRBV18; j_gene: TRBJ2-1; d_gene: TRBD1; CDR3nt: TGTGCCAGCTCGGGGGGACAGGCGTCCTACAATGAGCAGTTCTTC; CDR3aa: CASSGGQASYNEQFF
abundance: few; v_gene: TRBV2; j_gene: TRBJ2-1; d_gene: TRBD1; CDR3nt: TGTGCCACCGCCGGACAGGCTCTATACAATGAGCAGTTCTTC; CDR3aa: CATAGQALYNEQFF
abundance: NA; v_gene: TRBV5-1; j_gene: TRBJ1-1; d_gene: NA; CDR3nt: TGCGCCAGCAGCTTGGAACCGGGGGGCATACAGGGTCTACACACTGAAGCTTTCTTT; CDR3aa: CASSLEPGGIQGLHTEAFF
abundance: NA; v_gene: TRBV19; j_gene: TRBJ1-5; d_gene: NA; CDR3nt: TGTGCCAGTAGTATAGATGCCCGGGACGGATCAGCCTTCAATCAGCCCCAGCATTTT; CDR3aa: CASSIDARDGSAFNQPQHF
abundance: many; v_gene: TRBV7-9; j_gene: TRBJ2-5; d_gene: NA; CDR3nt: TGTGCCAGCAGTTCAGGTGGGAAGACCCAGTACTTC; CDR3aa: CASSSGGKTQYF
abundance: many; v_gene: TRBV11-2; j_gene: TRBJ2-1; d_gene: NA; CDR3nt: TGTGCCAGCAGCTTAGTTAGCCGAGGCCTGGTTGAGCAGTTCTTC; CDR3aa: CASSLVSRGLVEQFF
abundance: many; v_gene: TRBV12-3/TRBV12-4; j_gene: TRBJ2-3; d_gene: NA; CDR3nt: TGTGCCAGCAATTGGGGGAGTAAGGATACGCAGTATTTT; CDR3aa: CASNWGSKDTQYF
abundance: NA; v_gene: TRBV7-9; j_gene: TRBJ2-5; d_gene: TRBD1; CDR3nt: TGTGCCAGCAGCACCACCGGGACAGAAGAACAAGAGACCCAGTACTTC; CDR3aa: CASSTTGTEEQETQYF
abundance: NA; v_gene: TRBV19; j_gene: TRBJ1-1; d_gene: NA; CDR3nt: TGTGCCAGCACCTCGATAATGAACACTGAAGCTTTCTTT; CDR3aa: CASTSIMNTEAFF
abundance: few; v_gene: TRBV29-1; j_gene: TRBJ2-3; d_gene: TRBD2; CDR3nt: TGCAGCGTTGTGGGGGGCCTAGCGGGAGCCTACTTCACAGATACGCAGTATTTT; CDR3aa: CSVVGGLAGAYFTDTQYF
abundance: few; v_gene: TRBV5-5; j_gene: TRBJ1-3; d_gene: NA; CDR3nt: TGTGCCAGCAGCTTCTTCGTTCGGGCTGGAAACACCATATATTTT; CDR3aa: CASSFFVRAGNTIYF
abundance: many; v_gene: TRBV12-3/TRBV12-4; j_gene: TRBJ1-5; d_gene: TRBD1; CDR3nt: TGTGCCAGCAGTTTGTTCCAGGGGGCAAGGGATCAGCCCCAGCATTTT; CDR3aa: CASSLFQGARDQPQHF
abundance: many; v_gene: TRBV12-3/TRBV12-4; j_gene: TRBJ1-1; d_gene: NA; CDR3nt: TGTGCCAGCACCCTGGGGGGGGGCTTCACTGAAGCTTTCTTT; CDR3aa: CASTLGGGFTEAFF
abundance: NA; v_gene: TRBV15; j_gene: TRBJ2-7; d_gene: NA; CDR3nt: TGTGCCACCAGCAGTCCCTGGGACAACTACGAGCAGTACTTC; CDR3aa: CATSSPWDNYEQYF
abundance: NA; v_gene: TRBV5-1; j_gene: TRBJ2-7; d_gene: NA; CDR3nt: TGCGCCAGCTTCGGCTTCGGAGGGGACTACGAGCAGTACTTC; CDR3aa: CASFGFGGDYEQYF
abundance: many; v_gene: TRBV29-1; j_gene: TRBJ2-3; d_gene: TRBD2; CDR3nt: TGCAGCGTGAGGACTAGCGGAGCAGATACGCAGTATTTT; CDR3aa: CSVRTSGADTQYF
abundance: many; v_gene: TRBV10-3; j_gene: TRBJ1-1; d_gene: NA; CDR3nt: TGTGCCATCAGTGAAACCATGAACACTGAAGCTTTCTTT; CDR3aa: CAISETMNTEAFF
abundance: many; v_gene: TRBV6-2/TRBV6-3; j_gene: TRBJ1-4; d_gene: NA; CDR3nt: TGTGCCAGCAGTTACCTTGGTTCCGGCCCGAATGAAAAACTGTTTTTT; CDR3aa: CASSYLGSGPNEKLFF
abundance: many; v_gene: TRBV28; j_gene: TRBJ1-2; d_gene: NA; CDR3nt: TGTGCCAGCAGTGGGAGCAGGGGCAGCTATGGCTACACCTTC; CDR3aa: CASSGSRGSYGYTF
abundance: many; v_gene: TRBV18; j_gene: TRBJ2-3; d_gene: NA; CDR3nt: TGTGCCAGCTCACCAGCCGGTGGGGAGTCCGTAGATACGCAGTATTTT; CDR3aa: CASSPAGGESVDTQYF
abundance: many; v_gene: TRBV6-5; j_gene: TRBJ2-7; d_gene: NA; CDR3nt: TGTGCCAGCAGTTACGCTAAACAGAGCTCCTACGAGCAGTACTTC; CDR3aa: CASSYAKQSSYEQYF
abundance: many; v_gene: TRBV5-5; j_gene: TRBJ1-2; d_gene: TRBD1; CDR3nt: TGTGCCAGCAGCTCGTCGGTTCAGGGGGCGAACTATGGCTACACCTTC; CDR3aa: CASSSSVQGANYGYTF
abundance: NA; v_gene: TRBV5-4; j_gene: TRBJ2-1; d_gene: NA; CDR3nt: TGTGCCAGCAGCTTGGTCGGGAACTACAATGAGCAGTTCTTC; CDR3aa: CASSLVGNYNEQFF
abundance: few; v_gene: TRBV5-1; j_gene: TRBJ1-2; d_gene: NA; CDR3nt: TGCGCCAGCAGCTTTGGAGGGGACTATGGCTACACCTTC; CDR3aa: CASSFGGDYGYTF
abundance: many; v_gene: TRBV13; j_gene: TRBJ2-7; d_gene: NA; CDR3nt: TGTGCCAGCAGCTTCTCGGGACTGGACTACGAGCAGTACTTC; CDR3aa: CASSFSGLDYEQYF
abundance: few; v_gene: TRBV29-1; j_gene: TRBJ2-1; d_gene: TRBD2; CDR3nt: TGCAGCGTTGTGGGCCGGAGGGAGGGGCATTATGATGAGCAGTTCTTC; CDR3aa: CSVVGRREGHYDEQFF
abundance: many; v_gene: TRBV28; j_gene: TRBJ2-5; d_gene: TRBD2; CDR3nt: TGTGCCAGCAGTTCAGTTGGACTAGCGGGAGCATGGGAGACCCAGTACTTC; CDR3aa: CASSSVGLAGAWETQYF
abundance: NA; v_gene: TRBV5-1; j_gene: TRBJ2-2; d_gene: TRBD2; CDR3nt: TGCGCCAGCATGGGACTAGCAAACACCGGGGAGCTGTTTTTT; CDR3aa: CASMGLANTGELFF
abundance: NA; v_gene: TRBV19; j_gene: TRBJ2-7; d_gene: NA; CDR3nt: TGTGCCAGTAGTACCGGAAGGGGGACCTACGAGCAGTACTTC; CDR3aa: CASSTGRGTYEQYF
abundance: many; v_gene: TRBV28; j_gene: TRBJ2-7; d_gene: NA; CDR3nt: TGTGCCAGCAGTTTATACGCGGGAAAGAGCCACGAGCAGTACTTC; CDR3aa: CASSLYAGKSHEQYF